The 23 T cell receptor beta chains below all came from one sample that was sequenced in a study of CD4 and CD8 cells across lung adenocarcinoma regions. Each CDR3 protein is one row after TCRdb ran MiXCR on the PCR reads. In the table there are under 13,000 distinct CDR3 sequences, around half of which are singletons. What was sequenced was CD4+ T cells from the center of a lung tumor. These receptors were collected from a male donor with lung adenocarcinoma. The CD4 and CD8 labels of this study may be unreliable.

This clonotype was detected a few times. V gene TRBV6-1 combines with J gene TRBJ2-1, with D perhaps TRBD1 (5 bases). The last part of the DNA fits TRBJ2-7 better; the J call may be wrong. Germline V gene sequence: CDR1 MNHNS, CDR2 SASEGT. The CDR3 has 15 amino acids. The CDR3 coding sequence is TGTGCCAGCAGTGCCTTAGAAGGGGTCCCCTACGAGCAGTACTTC. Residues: CASSALEGVPYEQYF.

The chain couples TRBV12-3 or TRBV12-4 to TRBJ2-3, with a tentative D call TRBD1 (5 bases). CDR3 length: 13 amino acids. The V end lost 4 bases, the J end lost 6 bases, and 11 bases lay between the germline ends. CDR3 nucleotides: TGTGCCAGCAGTTATTTTGGGGCCGATACGCAGTATTTT. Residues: CASSYFGADTQYF.

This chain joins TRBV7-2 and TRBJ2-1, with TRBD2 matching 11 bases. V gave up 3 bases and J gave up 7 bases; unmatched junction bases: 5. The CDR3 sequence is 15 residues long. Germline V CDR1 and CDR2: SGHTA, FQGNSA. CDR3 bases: TGTGCCAGCAGCTTCTTTAGCGGGAGGGAAAATGAGCAGTTCTTC. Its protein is CASSFFSGRENEQFF. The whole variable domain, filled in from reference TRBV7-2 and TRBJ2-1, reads GAGVSQSPSNKVTEKGKDVELRCDPISGHTALYWYRQSLGQGLEFLIYFQGNSAPDKSGLPSDRFSAERTGGSVSTLTIQRTQQEDSAVYLCASSFFSGRENEQFFGPGTRLTVL.

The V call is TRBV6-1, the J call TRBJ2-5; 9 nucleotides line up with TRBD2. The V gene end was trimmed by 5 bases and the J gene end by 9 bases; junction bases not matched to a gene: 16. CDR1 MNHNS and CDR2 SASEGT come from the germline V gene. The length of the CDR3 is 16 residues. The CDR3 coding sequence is TGTGCCAGCAGTCCCCTATTAGCGGGAGTCCGGGGAGCCCAGTACTTC. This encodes CASSPLLAGVRGAQYF.

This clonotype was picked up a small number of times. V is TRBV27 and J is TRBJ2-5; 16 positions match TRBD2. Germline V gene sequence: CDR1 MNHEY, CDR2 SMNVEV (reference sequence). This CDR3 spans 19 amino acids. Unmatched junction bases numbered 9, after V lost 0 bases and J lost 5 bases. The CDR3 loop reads CASSLSIGTSGRARETQYF. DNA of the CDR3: TGTGCCAGCAGTTTATCGATTGGGACTAGCGGGAGGGCCCGGGAGACCCAGTACTTC.

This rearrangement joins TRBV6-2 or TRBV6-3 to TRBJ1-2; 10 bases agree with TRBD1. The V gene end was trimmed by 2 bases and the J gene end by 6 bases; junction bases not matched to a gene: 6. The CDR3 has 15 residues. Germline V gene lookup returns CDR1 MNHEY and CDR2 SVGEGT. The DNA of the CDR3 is TGTGCCAGCAGTTACCTTGGGACAGGGGTTGATGGCTACACCTTC. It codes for CASSYLGTGVDGYTF.

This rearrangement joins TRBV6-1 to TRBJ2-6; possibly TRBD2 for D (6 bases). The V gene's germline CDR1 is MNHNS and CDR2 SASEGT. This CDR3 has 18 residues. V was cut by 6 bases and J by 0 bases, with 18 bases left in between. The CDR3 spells CASRMDYTQFSGANVLTF. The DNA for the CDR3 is TGTGCCAGCAGGATGGACTATACTCAATTCTCTGGGGCCAACGTCCTGACTTTC.

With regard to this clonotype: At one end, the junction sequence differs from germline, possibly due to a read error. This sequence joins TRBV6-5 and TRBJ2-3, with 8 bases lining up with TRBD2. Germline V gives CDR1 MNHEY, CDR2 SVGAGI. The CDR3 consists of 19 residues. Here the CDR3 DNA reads TGTGCCAGCAGTTCCACCGGGGGGGCGGGGGGCCGAGGCACAGAGACCCAGTATTTC. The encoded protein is CASSSTGGAGGRGTETQYF.

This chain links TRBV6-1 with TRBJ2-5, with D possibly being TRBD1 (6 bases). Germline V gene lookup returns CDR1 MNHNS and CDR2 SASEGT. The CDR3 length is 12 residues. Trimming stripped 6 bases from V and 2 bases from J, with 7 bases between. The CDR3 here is CASRTGQETQYF. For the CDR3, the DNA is TGTGCCAGCAGAACAGGGCAAGAGACCCAGTACTTC.

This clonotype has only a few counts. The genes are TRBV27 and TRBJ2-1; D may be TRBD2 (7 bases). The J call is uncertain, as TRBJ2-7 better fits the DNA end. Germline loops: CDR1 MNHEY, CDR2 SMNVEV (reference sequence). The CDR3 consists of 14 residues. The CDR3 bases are TGTGCCAGCAGTTCGAGGGGGGGATACTACGAGCAGTACTTC. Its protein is CASSSRGGYYEQYF.

The chain's CDR3 is CASSYGGNNYGYTF. The DNA of the CDR3 is TGTGCCAGCAGCTACGGCGGGAATAACTATGGCTACACCTTC. The chain is built from TRBV12-3 or TRBV12-4 and TRBJ1-2; D gene uncertain. The CDR3 is 14 residues long. V lost 6 bases and J lost 1, with 12 bases in between.

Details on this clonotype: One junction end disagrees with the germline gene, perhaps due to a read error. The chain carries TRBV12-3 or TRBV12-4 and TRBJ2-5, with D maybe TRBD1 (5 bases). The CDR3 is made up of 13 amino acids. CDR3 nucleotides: TGTGCCAGCAGTTTAGGACAGCAAGAGGCCCAGACCTTC. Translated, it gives CASSLGQQEAQTF.

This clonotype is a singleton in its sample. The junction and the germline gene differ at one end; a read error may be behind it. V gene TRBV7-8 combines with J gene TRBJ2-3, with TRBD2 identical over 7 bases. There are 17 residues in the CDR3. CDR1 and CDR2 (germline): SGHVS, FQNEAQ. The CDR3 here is CASSAGTGGSVADTQYF. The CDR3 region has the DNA TGTGCCAGCAGCGCGGGTACTGGCGGGAGTGTCGCAGATACCCAGTATTTC.

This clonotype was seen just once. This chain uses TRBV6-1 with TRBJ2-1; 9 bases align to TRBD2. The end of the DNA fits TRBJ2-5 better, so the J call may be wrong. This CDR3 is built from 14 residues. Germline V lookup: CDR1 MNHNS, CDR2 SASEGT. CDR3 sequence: CASTPAGGRETQYF. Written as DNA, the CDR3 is TGTGCCAGCACCCCCGCGGGGGGGCGAGAGACCCAGTACTTC.

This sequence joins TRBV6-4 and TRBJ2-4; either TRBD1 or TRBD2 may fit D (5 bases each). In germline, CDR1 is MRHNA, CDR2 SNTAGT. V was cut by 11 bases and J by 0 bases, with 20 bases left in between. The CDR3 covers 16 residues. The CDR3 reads CACRDSGLGAKNIQYF. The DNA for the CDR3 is TGTGCCTGCCGTGACTCGGGGCTGGGAGCCAAAAACATTCAGTACTTC.

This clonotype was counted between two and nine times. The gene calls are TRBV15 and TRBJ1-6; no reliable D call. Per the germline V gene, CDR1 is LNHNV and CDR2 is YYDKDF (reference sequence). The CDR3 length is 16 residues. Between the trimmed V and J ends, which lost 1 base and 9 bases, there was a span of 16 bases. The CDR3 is CATSRGLLGRGSPLHF. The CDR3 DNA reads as TGTGCCACCAGCAGAGGCCTGTTAGGACGAGGTTCACCCCTCCACTTT.

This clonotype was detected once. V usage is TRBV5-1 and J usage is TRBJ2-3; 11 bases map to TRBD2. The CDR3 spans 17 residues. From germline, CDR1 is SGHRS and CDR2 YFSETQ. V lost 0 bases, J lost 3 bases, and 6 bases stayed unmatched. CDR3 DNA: TGCGCCAGCAGCTTGGCCGCGGCTAGCGGGGGGACAGATACGCAGTATTTT. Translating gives CASSLAAASGGTDTQYF.

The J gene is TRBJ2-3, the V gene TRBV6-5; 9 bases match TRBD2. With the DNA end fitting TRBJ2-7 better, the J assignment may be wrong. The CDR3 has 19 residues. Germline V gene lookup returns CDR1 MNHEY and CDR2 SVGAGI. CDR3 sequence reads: CASSSTAGAGGRDQDTQYF. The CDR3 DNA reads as TGTGCCAGCAGTTCCACCGCGGGAGCGGGGGGCCGTGACCAAGATACGCAGTACTTC.

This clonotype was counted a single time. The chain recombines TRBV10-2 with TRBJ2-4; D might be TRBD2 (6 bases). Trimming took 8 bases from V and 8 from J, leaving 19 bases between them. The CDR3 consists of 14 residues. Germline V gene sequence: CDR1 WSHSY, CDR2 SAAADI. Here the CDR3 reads CASYRERAQDIQYF. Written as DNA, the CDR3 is TGCGCCAGCTACCGGGAGCGTGCCCAAGACATTCAGTACTTC.

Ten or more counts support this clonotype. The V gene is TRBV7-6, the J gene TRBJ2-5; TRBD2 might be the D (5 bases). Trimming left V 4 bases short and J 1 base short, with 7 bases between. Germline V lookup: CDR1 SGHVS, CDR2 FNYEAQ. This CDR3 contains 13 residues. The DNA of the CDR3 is TGTGCCAGCAGCTCCGCGGGCCAAGAGACCCAGTACTTC. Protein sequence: CASSSAGQETQYF.

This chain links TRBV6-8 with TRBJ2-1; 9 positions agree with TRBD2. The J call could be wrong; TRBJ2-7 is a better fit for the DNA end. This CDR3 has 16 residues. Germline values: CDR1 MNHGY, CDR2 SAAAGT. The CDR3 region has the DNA TGTTTCAGCGGGGGGACCGGGGGGAGTCTCACAGATACGCAGTACTTC. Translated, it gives CFSGGTGGSLTDTQYF.

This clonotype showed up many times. DNA of the CDR3: TGTGCCAGCAGTGACTCGGCAGGGGGCTACAATGAGCAGTTCTTC. Amino acid sequence: CASSDSAGGYNEQFF. V gene TRBV6-4 combines with J gene TRBJ2-1; 7 bases agree with TRBD1. Germline V gene data show CDR1 as MRHNA and CDR2 as SNTAGT. This CDR3 spans 15 amino acids. The J segment lost 3 bases and the V segment lost 0 bases, leaving 2 bases of the junction unmatched.

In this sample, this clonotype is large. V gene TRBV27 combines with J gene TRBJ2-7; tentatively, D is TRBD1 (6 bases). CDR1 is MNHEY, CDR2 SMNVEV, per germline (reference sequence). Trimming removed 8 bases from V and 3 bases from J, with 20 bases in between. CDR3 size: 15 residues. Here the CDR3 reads CASPRDKTPDYEQYF. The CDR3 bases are TGTGCCAGCCCCCGGGACAAGACCCCGGACTACGAGCAGTACTTC.